This section outlines one T cell receptor (beta chain) sequence together with its context. Its recognized antigen is unknown. Base qualities are missing; no much larger clone stands one base away. Library preparation employed the immunoSEQ multiplex PCR assay. Per the source publication's procedure: A statistical classification framework was developed to diagnose cytomegalovirus status using the catalog of TCR beta chain sequences. This immuneACCESS table, as held by TCRdb, lists in-frame sequences with V and J called but not all clones. Of the missing ones, under half trace to an unresolved V gene in checked studies; the others have no known cause. V and J calls and clone size are as listed in that table; D and trimming were resolved from the DNA. The sample table records roughly 150,000 clones; approximately 94% of these occur just once. The ten largest clones represent 1.5% to 2% of the sample.

The data belong to a study of cytomegalovirus exposure and HLA in healthy donors (dated by TCRdb to 2017 to 2019). Notes on the research overall: The roughly 700 repertoires of the first cohort and the 120 validation repertoires were produced on the same platform, according to a later analysis. The aim of the study was to test whether cataloging public T cell receptors could identify signatures of past pathogen exposure. In addition to the first cohort of 666 subjects, a separate validation cohort of 130 or so different subjects was used. To predict cytomegalovirus infection status, the study combined high-throughput TCR immunosequencing, statistical association of individual TCRs with disease status, and machine learning.

Separate from the roughly 660-subject first cohort, the validation cohort of 90 to 150 subjects was the group to which the donors belonged. Paper-wide results and their limitations: The authors suggested that the approach could potentially be extended to other disease states and immunological phenotypes. Cytomegalovirus status was reported to be diagnosed by the classifier with high specificity and sensitivity in both the original and validation cohorts. Most TCR sequences were seen in very few donors, while some public TCRs were found in many individuals. A later analysis had no HLA typing for the validation cohort, so co-occurrence there was scored across all 120 repertoires. A few of the identified cytomegalovirus-associated TCR beta chains were confirmed in vitro to be specific for cytomegalovirus antigens. The study gave a list of some 150 TCR beta chains associated with cytomegalovirus. Subsequent analysis determined that TCRs grouped into clusters in the first cohort also showed a tendency toward co-occurrence across the roughly 130 validation repertoires, and 85% to 95% of cluster scores exceeded 0.

Ends trimmed: V by 1 base, J by 3 bases; bases unmatched to a gene: 6. CDR1 and CDR2 are drawn from the germline V gene: SGHDN, FVKESK. The CDR3 numbers 17 residues from cysteine through phenylalanine. Just CDR3 DNA is preserved here, 51 bases in frame from base 1. Here the chain combines TRBV14 and TRBJ1-4, with 9 bases in between that match TRBD1. What was sequenced was PBMCs. The receptor was isolated from a man younger than 35 in good health and CMV-seropositive. The CDR3 loop reads CASSQGRRDRANEKLFF. The DNA reads as follows: TGTGCCAGCAGCCAAGGGAGAAGGGACAGGGCTAATGAAAAACTGTTTTTT.